This T cell receptor (beta chain) was found in a study of CD8 T cells in Susac syndrome. The V and J ends lost 0 bases and 4 bases respectively, with 6 bases between them. The germline CDR1 and CDR2 sequences are GTSNPN and SVGIG (reference sequence). The CDR3 totals 12 residues. In the multiple sclerosis control group, patients were treatment-naive and had stable or active relapsing-remitting disease. RNA in amounts of roughly 0.5 to 1 ug was reverse transcribed with random hexamers. A multiplex approach, immunoSEQ multiplex PCR, amplified TCR beta CDR3 across 54 Vbeta and 13 Jbeta. One entry per CDR3 protein results from TCRdb running MiXCR on the immunoSEQ multiplex PCR reads. The sample records 200,000 to 250,000 distinct CDR3 sequences, approximately 90% being singletons.

The sequenced material came from CD8+ T cells from PBMCs. The receptor was derived from a human donor with multiple sclerosis. This chain links TRBV30 with TRBJ2-5, with D unresolved. CDR3 DNA sequence: TGTGCCTGGAGTGTAATGGTAGAGACCCAGTACTTC. This translates into CAWSVMVETQYF.